A single sample gave rise to the 32 T cell receptor beta chains below, sequenced in a study of T cells in localized non-small cell lung cancer. Measured with immunoSEQ multiplex PCR; TCRdb has only the in-frame clones, and not every one. The repertoire holds about 35,000 clones, with 90% as singletons. Sequencing used peripheral blood, obtained before any cancer treatment. The receptor set was obtained from a man between 40 and 69 years old with stage I lung adenocarcinoma.

V and J are TRBV30 and TRBJ1-1, with D possibly being TRBD1 (6 bases). CDR3 size: 16 residues. Germline CDR1 is GTSNPN and CDR2 is SVGIG (reference sequence). V lost 2 bases and J lost 4, with 20 bases in between. CDR3 sequence reads: CAWSFGWGRRGTEAFF. The CDR3 nucleotides are TGTGCCTGGAGTTTCGGGTGGGGGCGCAGGGGCACTGAAGCTTTCTTT.

In nucleotides, the CDR3 is TGTGCCAGCAGTGAAACCCCACAGGGGGCGCAGCCCCAGCATTTT. Protein product: CASSETPQGAQPQHF. The chain uses TRBV2 and TRBJ1-5; 9 bases are shared with TRBD1. The trim removed 2 bases at V and 7 bases at J, leaving 6 bases unmatched. The CDR3 runs 15 residues. Germline CDR1 and CDR2: SNHLY and FYNNEI.

This clone showed up just once. The chain is built from TRBV4-1 and TRBJ1-1; 7 nucleotides line up with TRBD1. Germline CDR1 reads MGHRA; CDR2 reads YSYEKL. Trimming removed 1 base from V and 7 bases from J; junction bases left unmatched: 6. The CDR3 consists of 14 residues. The CDR3 loop is CASSQATGYIEAFF. The CDR3 nucleotides read TGCGCCAGCAGCCAAGCGACAGGGTATATTGAAGCTTTCTTT.

The chain employs TRBV6-4 and TRBJ2-3; TRBD1 is a possible D gene (6 bases). CDR1 is MRHNA and CDR2 is SNTAGT in the germline V gene. The CDR3 sequence is 14 residues long. V was shortened by 5 bases and J by 6 bases, with 15 bases between the two germline ends. CDR3 protein: CASSQTGVKDTQYF. CDR3 bases: TGTGCCAGCAGTCAGACAGGCGTCAAGGATACGCAGTATTTT.

This rearrangement joins TRBV12-5 to TRBJ1-1; TRBD1 agrees at 8 bases. This CDR3 has 12 amino acids. Per germline, CDR1 LGHNT and CDR2 FRNRAP. J lost 7 bases, V lost 6 bases, and 4 bases had no gene match. The CDR3 DNA follows: TGTGCTAGTGGACCTGACAGGGGTGAAGCTTTCTTT. Protein product: CASGPDRGEAFF.

The chain has TRBV9 and TRBJ2-2; TRBD2 matches 11 bases. The germline V gene has CDR1 SGDLS and CDR2 YYNGEE. Germline trimming cut 1 base from V and 2 bases from J; bases unmatched to any gene: 1. The length of the CDR3 is 16 residues. CDR3 nucleotides: TGTGCCAGCAGCGTACTAGCGGGGGGAAACACCGGGGAGCTGTTTTTT. Translating gives CASSVLAGGNTGELFF. Full variable domain (missing parts from reference TRBV9 and TRBJ2-2): DSGVTQTPKHLITATGQRVTLRCSPRSGDLSVYWYQQSLDQGLQFLIQYYNGEERAKGNILERFSAQQFPDLHSELNLSSLELGDSALYFCASSVLAGGNTGELFFGEGSRLTVL.

The chain has TRBV4-2 and TRBJ1-1; 9 bases are a match to TRBD1. Looked up from germline, CDR1 is LGHNA and CDR2 is YNFKEQ. The CDR3 sequence is 21 residues long. Unmatched junction bases numbered 24, after V lost 0 bases and J lost 7 bases. CDR3 DNA sequence: TGTGCCAGCAGCCAAGAACAACAGGGGGCAACCAATCGGGGAAAACTCGTTGAAGCTTTCTTT. This translates into CASSQEQQGATNRGKLVEAFF.

The chain joins TRBV18 to TRBJ1-1, with D unresolved. Germline V gene sequence: CDR1 KGHSH, CDR2 LQKENI. This CDR3 has 13 residues. Trimming removed 1 base at V and 2 bases at J, with 5 bases between. Written as DNA, the CDR3 is TGTGCCAGCTCACCACGGCCTAACACTGAAGCTTTCTTT. Translated, it gives CASSPRPNTEAFF.

V and J are TRBV19 and TRBJ2-2; TRBD2 is a possible D gene (6 bases). V was trimmed by 5 bases and J by 4 bases, leaving 17 bases between them. The germline V gene has CDR1 LNHDA and CDR2 SQIVND (reference sequence). This CDR3 is 16 amino acids long. CDR3 residues: CASSVTSFRGTGELFF. The CDR3 DNA is TGTGCCAGTAGTGTAACTAGCTTTCGGGGCACCGGGGAGCTGTTTTTT.

V gene TRBV6-1 combines with J gene TRBJ1-1; a possible D gene is TRBD1 (5 bases). Germline CDR1 MNHNS, CDR2 SASEGT. V was shortened by 3 bases and J by 4 bases, with 15 bases between the two germline ends. The CDR3 extends over 15 amino acids. The CDR3 DNA is TGTGCCAGCAGTGACGGGACTTGGGGGTTCACTGAAGCTTTCTTT. Translating it yields CASSDGTWGFTEAFF.

V gene TRBV6-1 combines with J gene TRBJ2-7; 7 bases are a match to TRBD1. This CDR3 is 15 amino acids long. Germline V gene data show CDR1 as MNHNS and CDR2 as SASEGT. The V segment lost 0 bases and the J segment 2 bases; nucleotides outside the gene matches: 4. Written as DNA, the CDR3 is TGTGCCAGCAGTGAAGCCTGGGGGACAGCCTACGAGCAGTACTTC. Encoded protein: CASSEAWGTAYEQYF.

The V call is TRBV9, the J call TRBJ1-2; D unresolved. Trimming pared 6 bases from V and 5 bases from J, leaving 11 bases between. The CDR3 has 12 residues. Germline lookup yields CDR1 SGDLS and CDR2 YYNGEE. The CDR3 DNA is TGTGCCAGCAATCGGGATGGGTATGGCTACACCTTC. This gives the protein CASNRDGYGYTF.

This chain uses TRBV27 with TRBJ1-2; TRBD1 matches at 10 bases. The CDR3 totals 15 residues. V dropped 3 bases and J dropped 3; count of bases not matched to a gene: 4. Germline values: CDR1 MNHEY, CDR2 SMNVEV (reference sequence). CDR3 region: CASSLIGQGDYGYTF. CDR3 sequence (DNA): TGTGCCAGCAGTTTGATAGGACAGGGGGACTATGGCTACACCTTC.

The J gene is TRBJ2-7, the V gene TRBV5-8; D gene ambiguous. Germline CDR1 is SGHTS and CDR2 is YDEGEE. CDR3 length: 12 amino acids. With 4 bases removed from V and 0 bases from J, the gap between germline ends came to 5 bases. The CDR3 bases are TGTGCCAGCAGCCGTACCTCCTACGAGCAGTACTTC. Protein product: CASSRTSYEQYF.

The CDR3 here is CASRPGSGTEAFF. The CDR3 coding sequence is TGTGCCAGTAGGCCAGGGTCGGGCACTGAAGCTTTCTTT. The chain has TRBV19 and TRBJ1-1, with D perhaps TRBD1 (5 bases). Between the trimmed V and J ends, which lost 6 bases and 4 bases, there was a span of 12 bases. CDR1 and CDR2 from the germline V gene are LNHDA and SQIVND (reference sequence). CDR3 size: 13 residues.

V is TRBV6-4 and J is TRBJ1-1, with unresolved D. Germline CDR1 is MRHNA and CDR2 is SNTAGT. V was trimmed by 2 bases and J by 3 bases, leaving 10 bases between them. The CDR3 covers 14 residues. CDR3 region: CASSDTSRDTEAFF. The DNA for the CDR3 is TGTGCCAGCAGTGACACTTCTCGGGACACTGAAGCTTTCTTT.

Here the CDR3 reads CASSQTLDRAYFSTEAFF. Here the CDR3 DNA reads TGCGCCAGCAGCCAAACCCTGGACAGGGCGTATTTCAGCACTGAAGCTTTCTTT. J is TRBJ1-1 and V is TRBV4-1, with TRBD1 matching over 8 bases. This CDR3 is built from 18 residues. CDR1 MGHRA and CDR2 YSYEKL come from the germline V gene. V lost 2 bases and J lost 4; bases outside the gene matches: 15.

This CDR3 is CAAGCLGPLQNEQFF. In DNA, the CDR3 is TGTGCAGCGGGGTGCCTCGGTCCCCTACAGAATGAGCAGTTCTTC. The V gene is TRBV7-3, the J gene TRBJ2-1, with 7 positions matching TRBD2. The CDR3 totals 15 residues. The germline V gene has CDR1 SGHTA and CDR2 FQGTGA.

This clone was recorded only once. V gene TRBV11-2 combines with J gene TRBJ1-1, with D possibly matching TRBD1 (5 bases). Germline loops: CDR1 SGHAT, CDR2 FQNNGV. Trimming shortened V by 5 bases and J by 7 bases, and 14 bases separated the two germline ends. CDR3 length: 13 amino acids. The CDR3 sequence: CASSRELGDEAFF. DNA of the CDR3: TGTGCCAGCAGCCGAGAACTAGGGGATGAAGCTTTCTTT. Using reference TRBV11-2 and TRBJ1-1 for the parts outside the CDR3, the full variable domain is EAGVAQSPRYKIIEKRQSVAFWCNPISGHATLYWYQQILGQGPKLLIQFQNNGVVDDSQLPKDRFSAERLKGVDSTLKIQPAKLEDSAVYLCASSRELGDEAFFGQGTRLTVV.

The rearrangement uses TRBV18 and TRBJ2-3, with 9 bases identical to TRBD1. The CDR3 totals 17 residues. CDR1 and CDR2 from the germline V gene are KGHSH and LQKENI. V lost 6 bases to trimming and J lost 0 bases; unmatched junction nucleotides: 10. CDR3 DNA sequence: TGTGCCAGCTCCTATGTTACAGGGGGCCCTAGCACAGATACGCAGTATTTT. This encodes CASSYVTGGPSTDTQYF. Together with reference TRBV18 and TRBJ2-3, the CDR3 gives the full variable domain: NAGVMQNPRHLVRRRGQEARLRCSPMKGHSHVYWYRQLPEEGLKFMVYLQKENIIDESGMPKERFSAEFPKEGPSILRIQQVVRGDSAAYFCASSYVTGGPSTDTQYFGPGTRLTVL.

This clone has more than one count but fewer than ten. This chain joins TRBV25-1 and TRBJ1-2; 8 positions match TRBD1. Germline trimming cut 6 bases from V and 4 bases from J; bases unmatched to any gene: 4. The CDR3 has 13 amino acids. CDR1 and CDR2 from the germline V gene are MGHDK and SYGVNS. CDR3 in DNA: TGTGCCAGCAGGAGGACAGGGAGCTATGGCTACACCTTC. This codes for CASRRTGSYGYTF.

To note about this clone: In the same sample, other DNA sequences code for this CDR3. The rearrangement links TRBV11-2 to TRBJ1-2; D gene uncertain. V dropped 2 bases and J dropped 4 bases, with 5 bases sitting between them. The CDR3 is 12 residues long. From germline, CDR1 is SGHAT and CDR2 FQNNGV. CDR3 sequence: CASSLPGYGYTF. The CDR3 nucleotides read TGTGCCAGCAGCTTACCAGGCTATGGCTACACCTTC. The whole variable domain, remainder taken from reference TRBV11-2 and TRBJ1-2, is EAGVAQSPRYKIIEKRQSVAFWCNPISGHATLYWYQQILGQGPKLLIQFQNNGVVDDSQLPKDRFSAERLKGVDSTLKIQPAKLEDSAVYLCASSLPGYGYTFGSGTRLTVV.

The chain joins TRBV5-1 to TRBJ2-3; tentative D call: TRBD1 (6 bases). CDR1 SGHRS and CDR2 YFSETQ come from the germline V gene. V was clipped by 6 bases and J by 1 base, with 9 bases between them. The CDR3 has 13 amino acids. This chain's CDR3 is CASNRVGTDTQYF. The CDR3 nucleotides are TGCGCCAGCAACAGGGTCGGCACAGATACGCAGTATTTT.

The chain has TRBV19 and TRBJ1-1; D unclear. CDR3 length: 13 residues. V lost 7 bases to trimming and J lost 2 bases, with 11 bases between them. CDR1 is LNHDA, CDR2 SQIVND, per germline (reference sequence). Written as DNA, the CDR3 is TGTGCCAGTATGATAGCACTAAACACTGAAGCTTTCTTT. Translation gives CASMIALNTEAFF.

This clone has just one count. The rearrangement links TRBV6-1 to TRBJ1-1; 8 nucleotides agree with TRBD1. CDR3 length: 15 amino acids. V was pared by 3 bases and J by 10 bases, with 13 bases of the junction left unmatched. The germline V gene has CDR1 MNHNS and CDR2 SASEGT. The CDR3 region has the DNA TGTGCCAGCAGTGAGCCGAGCCAGGGGGCCTTTAGAGCTTTCTTT. It encodes CASSEPSQGAFRAFF.

V usage is TRBV19 and J usage is TRBJ1-2, with a weak D call TRBD1 (5 bases). Germline CDR1 is LNHDA and CDR2 is SQIVND (reference sequence). Trimming cost V 4 bases and J 8 bases, with 11 bases left between them. The length of the CDR3 is 12 residues. The CDR3: CASSTPREGYTF. CDR3 coding DNA: TGTGCCAGTAGTACCCCCAGGGAAGGCTACACCTTC.

The sample holds a few counts of this clone. The genes are TRBV5-1 and TRBJ1-1; no clear D. CDR3 length equals 13 residues. Trimming took off 6 bases at V and 1 base at J, with 10 bases between the two ends. In germline, CDR1 is SGHRS, CDR2 YFSETQ. The DNA of the CDR3 is TGCGCCAGCAAAAGGTCAGCGAACACTGAAGCTTTCTTT. This sequence encodes CASKRSANTEAFF.

This chain links TRBV6-6 with TRBJ1-1; D not resolved. The CDR3 contains 13 residues. Germline V CDR1 and CDR2: MNHNY, SVGAGI (reference sequence). V lost 2 bases and J 7 bases, leaving 11 bases between the germline ends. The CDR3 region has the DNA TGTGCCAGCAGTTACGGACTTTCTGGTGAAGCTTTCTTT. Translation gives CASSYGLSGEAFF.

The chain carries TRBV4-2 and TRBJ1-4, with a weak D call TRBD1 (6 bases). Germline assignment: CDR1 LGHNA and CDR2 YNFKEQ. V shed 1 base and J shed 3 bases, with 9 bases lying between them. The CDR3 runs to 15 residues. The chain's CDR3 is CASSQGTDPNEKLFF. In nucleotides, the CDR3 is TGTGCCAGCAGCCAAGGGACAGACCCTAATGAAAAACTGTTTTTT.

The J gene is TRBJ2-7, the V gene TRBV7-6, with a weak D call TRBD2 (6 bases). V lost 0 bases to trimming and J lost 3 bases, with 24 bases between them. The germline gives CDR1 SGHVS, CDR2 FNYEAQ. This CDR3 has 19 residues. CDR3 bases: TGTGCCAGCAGCTTAGCTGCGGGTGTTAGGACCGGGAGCTACTACGAGCAGTACTTC. Its protein product is CASSLAAGVRTGSYYEQYF.

The chain combines TRBV7-2 with TRBJ2-5; 8 nucleotides agree with TRBD2. The trim removed 3 bases at V and 2 bases at J, leaving 2 bases unmatched. This CDR3 spans 14 amino acids. Germline V gene lookup returns CDR1 SGHTA and CDR2 FQGNSA. The CDR3 region is CASSFIAGQETQYF. CDR3 nucleotide sequence: TGTGCCAGCAGCTTCATAGCGGGGCAAGAGACCCAGTACTTC. Together with reference TRBV7-2 and TRBJ2-5, the CDR3 gives the full variable domain: GAGVSQSPSNKVTEKGKDVELRCDPISGHTALYWYRQSLGQGLEFLIYFQGNSAPDKSGLPSDRFSAERTGGSVSTLTIQRTQQEDSAVYLCASSFIAGQETQYFGPGTRLLVL.

The chain has TRBV19 and TRBJ1-6; maybe TRBD1 (6 bases). Germline CDR1 reads LNHDA; CDR2 reads SQIVND (reference sequence). The V end lost 6 bases, the J end lost 0 bases, and 15 bases lay between the germline ends. The CDR3 is 17 amino acids. The CDR3 region has the DNA TGTGCCAGTAGCAGCGAGGGGGTGAGCTCCTATAATTCACCCCTCCACTTT. Amino acid sequence: CASSSEGVSSYNSPLHF.